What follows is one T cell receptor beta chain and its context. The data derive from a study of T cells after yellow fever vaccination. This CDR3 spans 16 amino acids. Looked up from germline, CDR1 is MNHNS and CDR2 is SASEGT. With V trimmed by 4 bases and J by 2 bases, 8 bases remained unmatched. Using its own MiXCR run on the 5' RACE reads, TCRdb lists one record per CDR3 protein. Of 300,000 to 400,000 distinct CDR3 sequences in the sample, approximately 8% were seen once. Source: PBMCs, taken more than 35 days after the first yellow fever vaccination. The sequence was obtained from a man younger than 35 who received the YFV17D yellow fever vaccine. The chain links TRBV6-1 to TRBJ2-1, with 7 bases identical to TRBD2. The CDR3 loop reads CASSVTRGETYNEQFF. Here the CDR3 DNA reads TGTGCCAGCAGTGTAACCCGGGGGGAAACCTACAATGAGCAGTTCTTC.